This entry lists 17 T cell receptor beta chains sequenced from one sample in a study of blood T cell repertoires in COVID-19. Data came from immunoSEQ multiplex PCR; TCRdb stores just in-frame clones and leaves some out. In the table there are just over 80,000 clones, about 89% of which are singletons. The source material was PBMCs or T cells enriched from blood (not recorded which). The source is a woman between 45 and 65 years old with acute COVID-19.

The J gene is TRBJ2-7, the V gene TRBV19; 7 bases line up with TRBD1. There are 13 residues in the CDR3. The germline CDR1 and CDR2 sequences are LNHDA and SQIVND (reference sequence). With V trimmed by 5 bases and J by 4 bases, 5 bases remained unmatched. CDR3 DNA: TGTGCCAGTAGTCCACAGGGGTCTTACGAGCAGTACTTC. It specifies CASSPQGSYEQYF.

This rearrangement joins TRBV24-1 to TRBJ1-2; D not certain. This CDR3 has 16 residues. In germline, CDR1 is KGHDR, CDR2 SFDVKD. V was trimmed by 3 bases and J by 0 bases, leaving 13 bases between them. The CDR3, as DNA: TGTGCCACCAGTGATCCCCGAAACTCCACTAACTATGGCTACACCTTC. This translates into CATSDPRNSTNYGYTF.

The count of this clone is one. The rearrangement uses TRBV19 and TRBJ1-2, with D perhaps TRBD1 (6 bases). The CDR3 is 13 residues long. Looked up from germline, CDR1 is LNHDA and CDR2 is SQIVND (reference sequence). V lost 3 bases and J 8 bases, leaving 13 bases between the germline ends. The CDR3, as DNA: TGTGCCAGTAGTATCCCGACAGGCGAGGGCTACACCTTC. The encoded protein is CASSIPTGEGYTF.

This clone was seen only once. The chain combines TRBV5-1 with TRBJ2-6; 7 nucleotides match TRBD1. The CDR3 is 17 amino acids. The J segment lost 1 base and the V segment lost 1 base, leaving 5 bases of the junction unmatched. Looked up from germline, CDR1 is SGHRS and CDR2 is YFSETQ. In DNA, the CDR3 is TGCGCCAGCAGCTTGATGGGACAGCAATCTGGGGCCAACGTCCTGACTTTC. Translation gives CASSLMGQQSGANVLTF.

In regard to this clone: One end of the junction is discordant with germline, which a read error may explain. The rearrangement links TRBV6-2 or TRBV6-3 to TRBJ1-5; TRBD1 agrees at 7 bases. The CDR3 runs to 15 residues. The germline gives CDR1 MNHEY, CDR2 SVGEGT. The DNA for the CDR3 is TGTGCCAGCAGTATACAGGGGTCCTCAAATCGGCCCCAGCATTTT. Translation: CASSIQGSSNRPQHF.

J is TRBJ2-5 and V is TRBV11-3; D might be TRBD2 (5 bases). Germline V gene sequence: CDR1 SGHNT, CDR2 YENEEA. Trimming took 1 base from V and 5 from J, leaving 11 bases between them. The CDR3 sequence is 14 residues long. The CDR3 is CASSLGQASETQYF. The DNA of the CDR3 is TGTGCCAGCAGCTTAGGGCAGGCTAGCGAGACCCAGTACTTC. The full variable domain, rest sourced from reference TRBV11-3 and TRBJ2-5, is EAGVVQSPRYKIIEKKQPVAFWCNPISGHNTLYWYLQNLGQGPELLIRYENEEAVDDSQLPKDRFSAERLKGVDSTLKIQPAELGDSAVYLCASSLGQASETQYFGPGTRLLVL.

This chain uses TRBV27 with TRBJ2-1; 10 nucleotides line up with TRBD2. This CDR3 region has 15 residues. Germline-derived CDR1 and CDR2 are MNHEY and SMNVEV (reference sequence). The V segment lost 5 bases and the J segment 8 bases; nucleotides outside the gene matches: 9. The CDR3 DNA reads TGTGCCAGCAGTGGAGCGGGAGGGCCGGGCTATGAGCAGTTCTTC. Translated: CASSGAGGPGYEQFF.

The chain carries TRBV11-3 and TRBJ2-5; tentatively, D is TRBD2 (6 bases). This CDR3 contains 13 residues. Per germline, CDR1 SGHNT and CDR2 YENEEA. V lost 2 bases, J lost 7 bases, and 11 bases lay in between. CDR3 region: CASSLTTGGTQYF. CDR3 sequence (DNA): TGTGCCAGCAGCTTAACGACCGGGGGGACCCAGTACTTC.

This clone was observed a single time. The chain couples TRBV6-5 to TRBJ2-5; TRBD1 might be the D (5 bases). Trimming removed 6 bases at V and 5 bases at J, with 16 bases between. CDR3 length: 14 residues. Germline V CDR1 and CDR2: MNHEY, SVGAGI. This CDR3 is CASRQIRARETQYF. The DNA for the CDR3 is TGTGCCAGCAGGCAAATCAGGGCCAGGGAGACCCAGTACTTC.

The V gene is TRBV14, the J gene TRBJ1-2, with a tentative D call TRBD1 (5 bases). Trimming pared 0 bases from V and 4 bases from J, leaving 15 bases between. Germline lookup yields CDR1 SGHDN and CDR2 FVKESK. The CDR3 has 16 amino acids. CDR3 sequence reads: CASSQDWGQPTYGYTF. For the CDR3, the DNA is TGTGCCAGCAGCCAAGATTGGGGCCAGCCCACCTATGGCTACACCTTC.

J is TRBJ1-1 and V is TRBV19; TRBD1 agrees at 11 bases. CDR1 LNHDA and CDR2 SQIVND come from the germline V gene (reference sequence). The CDR3 runs 18 residues. J gave up 4 bases and V 1 base, and 11 bases lay outside the gene matches. The CDR3 DNA reads as TGTGCCAGTAGTATAGGGACAGGGGGCTTTACCGGGAGCACTGAAGCTTTCTTT. Translation: CASSIGTGGFTGSTEAFF.

The rearrangement links TRBV6-5 to TRBJ2-3; 11 nucleotides match TRBD2. The germline CDR1 and CDR2 sequences are MNHEY and SVGAGI. The CDR3 is made up of 15 amino acids. Trimming at V came to 2 bases and at J to 6 bases, leaving 4 bases not matched to a gene. DNA for the CDR3: TGTGCCAGCAGTTACACTAGCGGGAGATCTGATACGCAGTATTTT. It is translated as CASSYTSGRSDTQYF.

The DNA for the CDR3 is TGTGCCAGTAGTATTAACCCGGGACAGGGTTACTATGGCTACACCTTC. It encodes CASSINPGQGYYGYTF. The V and J genes are TRBV19 and TRBJ1-2, with 9 nucleotides matching TRBD1. The CDR3 sequence is 16 residues long. Trimming removed 3 bases from V and 3 bases from J; junction bases left unmatched: 8. CDR1 and CDR2 (germline): LNHDA, SQIVND (reference sequence).

The chain combines TRBV10-3 with TRBJ1-4; D remains ambiguous. The CDR3 has 13 amino acids. Trimming stripped 9 bases from V and 4 bases from J, with 12 bases between. The germline V gene has CDR1 ENHRY and CDR2 SYGVKD. CDR3 sequence: CAISRSINEKLFF. CDR3 in DNA: TGTGCCATAAGCAGGTCGATTAATGAAAAACTGTTTTTT.

The rearrangement joins TRBV30 to TRBJ2-7, with D possibly matching TRBD2 (5 bases). CDR1 GTSNPN and CDR2 SVGIG come from the germline V gene (reference sequence). This CDR3 comprises 12 residues. V lost 3 bases to trimming and J lost 4 bases, with 10 bases between them. In DNA form, the CDR3 reads TGTGCCTGGAGCGTAGGGAGTTACGAGCAGTACTTC. It encodes CAWSVGSYEQYF.

The chain couples TRBV6-2 or TRBV6-3 to TRBJ1-5, with D uncertain. CDR1 MNHEY and CDR2 SVGEGT come from the germline V gene. Trimming left V 6 bases short and J 4 bases short, with 13 bases between. The CDR3 loop spans 14 amino acids. In DNA, the CDR3 is TGTGCCAGCAGCCGAGCCTGGGAGAATCAGCCCCAGCATTTT. Translating it yields CASSRAWENQPQHF.

In this sample, this clone turned up a few times. This sequence joins TRBV11-3 and TRBJ1-1, with a possible D match to TRBD1 (6 bases). V was shortened by 9 bases and J by 3 bases, with 14 bases between the two germline ends. CDR3 size: 13 residues. CDR1 is SGHNT, CDR2 YENEEA, per germline. CDR3 loop: CASSQGPHTEAFF. CDR3 in DNA: TGTGCCAGTTCACAGGGACCCCACACTGAAGCTTTCTTT. Complete variable domain (other parts from reference TRBV11-3 and TRBJ1-1): EAGVVQSPRYKIIEKKQPVAFWCNPISGHNTLYWYLQNLGQGPELLIRYENEEAVDDSQLPKDRFSAERLKGVDSTLKIQPAELGDSAVYLCASSQGPHTEAFFGQGTRLTVV.